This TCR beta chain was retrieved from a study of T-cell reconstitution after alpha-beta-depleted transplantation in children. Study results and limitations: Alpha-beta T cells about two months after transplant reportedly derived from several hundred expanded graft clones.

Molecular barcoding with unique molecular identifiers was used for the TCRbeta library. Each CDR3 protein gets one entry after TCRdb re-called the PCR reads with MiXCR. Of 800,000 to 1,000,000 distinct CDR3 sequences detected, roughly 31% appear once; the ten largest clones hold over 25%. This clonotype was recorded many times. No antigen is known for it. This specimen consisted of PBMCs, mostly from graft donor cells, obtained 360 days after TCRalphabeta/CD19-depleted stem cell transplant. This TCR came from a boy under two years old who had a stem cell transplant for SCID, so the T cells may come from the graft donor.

This CDR3 is CSALGQGLYYEQYF. The CDR3 bases are TGCAGTGCACTTGGACAGGGGCTTTACTACGAGCAGTACTTC. J is TRBJ2-7 and V is TRBV20-1; 9 bases are shared with TRBD1. V lost 6 bases and J lost 3; bases outside the gene matches: 9. Germline V CDR1 and CDR2: DFQATT, SNEGSKA (reference sequence). The CDR3 spans 14 residues.